This T cell receptor beta chain was observed in a study of spatial heterogeneity in lung cancer. Overall study context: Sequenced follow-up PBMC samples came a median of around 2 years after resection, where available. Beta-chain sequences were consistently detected more often than alpha-chain sequences.

Time point in this sample: blood at routine non-recurrence follow-up after resection. The input material, whole RNA from tumor, nontumor lung or frozen PBMC, was sequenced unsorted. TCR cDNA molecules were tagged individually, and each one carried a unique molecular identifier. TCRdb used MiXCR to reprocess the 5' RACE reads, holding one entry per CDR3 protein. The top ten clones hold 35% of a sample with approximately 50,000 distinct CDR3 sequences, less than 9% of them seen once. This CDR3 comprises 15 residues. Trimming left V 0 bases short and J 4 bases short, with 12 bases between. Germline lookup yields CDR1 SGHTA and CDR2 FQGNSA.

The clonotype originates from a female donor with early-stage non-small cell lung cancer. V and J are TRBV7-2 and TRBJ2-5; TRBD2 is a possible D gene (5 bases). This material consisted of PBMCs, taken at follow-up. The CDR3 coding sequence is TGTGCCAGCAGCTTAGCCTGGGGTGGAGGAGAGACCCAGTACTTC. Protein product: CASSLAWGGGETQYF.